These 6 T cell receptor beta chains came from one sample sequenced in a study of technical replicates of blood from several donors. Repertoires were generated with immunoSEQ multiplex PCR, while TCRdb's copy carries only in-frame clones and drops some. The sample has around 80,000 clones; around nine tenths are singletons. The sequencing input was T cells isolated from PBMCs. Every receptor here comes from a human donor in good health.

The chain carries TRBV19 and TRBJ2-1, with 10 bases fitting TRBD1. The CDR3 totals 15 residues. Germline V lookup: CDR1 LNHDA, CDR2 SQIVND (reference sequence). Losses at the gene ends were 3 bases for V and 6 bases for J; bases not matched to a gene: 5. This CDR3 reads CASSIQGQGFNEQFF. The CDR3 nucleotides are TGTGCCAGTAGTATTCAGGGACAGGGGTTCAATGAGCAGTTCTTC.

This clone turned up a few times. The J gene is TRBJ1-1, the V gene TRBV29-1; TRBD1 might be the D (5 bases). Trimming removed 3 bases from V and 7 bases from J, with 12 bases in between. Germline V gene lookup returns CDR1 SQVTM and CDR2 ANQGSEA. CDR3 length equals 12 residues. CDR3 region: CSVEVGGDEAFF. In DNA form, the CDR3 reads TGCAGCGTTGAGGTGGGGGGTGATGAAGCTTTCTTT.

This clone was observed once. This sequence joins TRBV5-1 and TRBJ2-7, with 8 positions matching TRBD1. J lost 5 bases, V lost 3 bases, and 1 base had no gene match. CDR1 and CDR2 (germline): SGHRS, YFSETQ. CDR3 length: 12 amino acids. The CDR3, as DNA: TGCGCCAGCAGCTGGACAGGGAACGAGCAGTACTTC. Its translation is CASSWTGNEQYF.

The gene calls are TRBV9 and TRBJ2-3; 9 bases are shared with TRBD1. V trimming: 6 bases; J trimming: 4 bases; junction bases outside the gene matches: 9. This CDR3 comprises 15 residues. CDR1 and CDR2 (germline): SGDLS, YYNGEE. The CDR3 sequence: CASTIKGQGPDTQYF. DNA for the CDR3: TGTGCCAGCACCATAAAGGGACAGGGCCCAGATACGCAGTATTTT. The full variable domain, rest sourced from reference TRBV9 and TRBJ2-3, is DSGVTQTPKHLITATGQRVTLRCSPRSGDLSVYWYQQSLDQGLQFLIQYYNGEERAKGNILERFSAQQFPDLHSELNLSSLELGDSALYFCASTIKGQGPDTQYFGPGTRLTVL.

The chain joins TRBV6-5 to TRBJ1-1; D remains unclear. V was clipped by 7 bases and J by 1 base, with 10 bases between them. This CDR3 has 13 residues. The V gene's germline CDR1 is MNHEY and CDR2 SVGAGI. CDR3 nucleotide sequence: TGTGCCAGCAATGCCGGGAGGAACACTGAAGCTTTCTTT. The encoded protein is CASNAGRNTEAFF.

This CDR3 is CASSLLGGSYEQYF. For the CDR3, the DNA is TGTGCCAGCAGTTTACTGGGGGGGTCCTACGAGCAGTACTTC. This chain joins TRBV27 and TRBJ2-7; TRBD2 aligns across 7 bases. The CDR3 has 14 amino acids. CDR1 and CDR2 (germline): MNHEY, SMNVEV (reference sequence). V dropped 2 bases and J dropped 1; count of bases not matched to a gene: 2.